This T cell receptor beta chain is from a study of cytomegalovirus exposure and HLA in healthy donors. Study as a whole: HLA-typed donors contributed about 85 million unique TCRs, which were held in an early data release.

Researchers ran the PCR with 60 Vbeta and 13 Jbeta primers. The table came from immunoSEQ multiplex PCR; TCRdb's copy has only in-frame clones and leaves some out. The table records more than 95,000 clones, about 81% of them present only once. Study-level results: When presence/absence was analysed, sequencing depth was taken to be roughly uniform across donors. Among TCR sequences, most were rare, though some public TCRs appeared in many donors.

The trim removed 3 bases at V and 2 bases at J, leaving 2 bases unmatched. Germline V lookup: CDR1 GTSNPN, CDR2 SVGIG (reference sequence). The CDR3 totals 13 residues. Points on this clone: Its antigen is currently unknown.

The sequenced sample was PBMCs. This chain joins TRBV30 and TRBJ1-2, with TRBD1 matching over 8 bases. The clonotype was recovered from a woman aged 25-40 years in good health and CMV-seronegative. DNA of the CDR3: TGTGCCTGGAGCCCAGGGGGCAACTATGGCTACACCTTC. It encodes CAWSPGGNYGYTF.